Following are 30 T cell receptor beta chains from one sample sequenced in a study of regulatory T cells in long-lasting Graves disease. HTBI primers from iRepertoire and Arm-PCR of CDR3 regions yielded the TCR beta libraries. TCRdb re-called the multiplex PCR reads through MiXCR, storing one row per CDR3 protein. The sample contains 300,000 to 400,000 distinct CDR3 sequences, over 15% of which appear only once. Documented time point: newly diagnosed GD, antithyroid drugs for less than 3 months. Making the TCR library involved RNA that had been extracted from PBMCs. A further study also used this sample, focusing on T cells in Graves' hyperthyroidism and ophthalmopathy.

Source: peripheral blood mononuclear cells (PBMCs), taken at new diagnosis, from a patient treated with antithyroid drugs. The receptors derive from a man aged 40-50 years with Graves disease.

J is TRBJ2-7 and V is TRBV28; 7 bases fit TRBD1. The CDR3 spans 14 residues. Trimming took 6 bases from V and 7 from J; bases not matched to a gene: 12. Germline-derived CDR1 and CDR2 are MDHEN and SYDVKM. The CDR3, as DNA: TGTGCCAGCAGAGGGGGACAGCCCCATGAGGAGCAGTACTTC. Residues: CASRGGQPHEEQYF.

Worth noting for this clonotype: One junction end does not reproduce the germline sequence, and a read error may be involved. CDR3 sequence (DNA): TGCGCCAGCAGCCAACCGTACAGGGCGAACACCGGGGAGCTGCTTTTT. It specifies CASSQPYRANTGELLF. This sequence joins TRBV4-1 and TRBJ2-2, with D possibly TRBD1 on 6 matching bases. This CDR3 has 16 residues. Germline-derived CDR1 and CDR2 are MGHRA and YSYEKL.

Many counts were recorded for this clonotype. This chain joins TRBV5-4 and TRBJ2-5, with 8 bases identical to TRBD1. The V segment lost 1 base and the J segment 6 bases; nucleotides outside the gene matches: 5. The CDR3 covers 14 residues. CDR1 is SGHNT, CDR2 YYREEE, per germline (reference sequence). CDR3 coding DNA: TGTGCCAGCAGCTTGAGGACAGGGACACAGACCCAGTACTTC. This gives the protein CASSLRTGTQTQYF.

This clonotype has a count of ten or more. The rearrangement uses TRBV20-1 and TRBJ2-6; D ambiguous. The V gene's germline CDR1 is DFQATT and CDR2 SNEGSKA (reference sequence). Trimming removed 5 bases from V and 0 bases from J, with 5 bases in between. CDR3 length: 13 residues. CDR3 DNA: TGCAGTGCTGGAGCCTCTGGGGCCAACGTCCTGACTTTC. It is translated as CSAGASGANVLTF.

This clonotype was detected many times. The CDR3 coding sequence is TGTGCCAGCAGTTTAAGAGTTGGTCTAGGGGAGATCGACGGTAGCGTAGCTTTCTTT. Translated, it gives CASSLRVGLGEIDGSVAFF. The V gene is TRBV12-3 or TRBV12-4, the J gene TRBJ1-1; D perhaps matches TRBD1 (5 bases). The V end was cut by 2 bases, the J end by 10 bases, with 32 bases between. CDR3 length: 19 amino acids.

Ten or more counts support this clonotype. V and J are TRBV18 and TRBJ2-7, with 7 bases aligning to TRBD1. This CDR3 has 15 residues. Germline V gene lookup returns CDR1 KGHSH and CDR2 LQKENI. V lost 3 bases and J lost 0; bases outside the gene matches: 5. This CDR3 reads CASSPTGISSYEQYF. In DNA, the CDR3 is TGTGCCAGCTCACCGACAGGGATAAGCTCCTACGAGCAGTACTTC.

Many counts were recorded for this clonotype. The chain couples TRBV14 to TRBJ1-5; D gene uncertain. The CDR3 covers 13 residues. Germline V gene data show CDR1 as SGHDN and CDR2 as FVKESK. The V end lost 4 bases, the J end lost 5 bases, and 9 bases lay between the germline ends. CDR3 nucleotide sequence: TGTGCCAGCAGCCTAACCTGGGATCAGCCCCAGCATTTT. Translated: CASSLTWDQPQHF.

The V gene is TRBV18, the J gene TRBJ1-1; tentatively, D is TRBD1 (5 bases). The CDR3 totals 16 residues. Trimming left V 3 bases short and J 5 bases short, with 19 bases between. Germline V gene sequence: CDR1 KGHSH, CDR2 LQKENI. The CDR3 nucleotides read TGTGCCAGCTCACCCGTACGAGGTCAGGGATATACTGAAGCTTTCTTT. Protein: CASSPVRGQGYTEAFF.

For this clonotype: A much bigger clone sits one base away, suggesting this may be a read error. V gene TRBV2 combines with J gene TRBJ1-6; the D gene is possibly TRBD1 (6 bases). This CDR3 has 14 residues. Trimming cost V 7 bases and J 8 bases, with 15 bases left between them. Germline-derived CDR1 and CDR2 are SNHLY and FYNNEI. For the CDR3, the DNA is TGTGCCAGCAACCAGGGGAGGCGGGATTCACCCCTCCACTTT. It is translated as CASNQGRRDSPLHF.

This clonotype was observed many times. The V and J genes are TRBV7-9 and TRBJ1-4; D may be TRBD1 (5 bases). The V end was cut by 2 bases, the J end by 4 bases, with 11 bases between. The germline gives CDR1 SEHNR, CDR2 FQNEAQ (reference sequence). This CDR3 comprises 15 residues. CDR3 amino acids: CASSLWGSDNEKLFF. The DNA for the CDR3 is TGTGCCAGCAGCTTATGGGGCAGCGATAATGAAAAACTGTTTTTT.

This clonotype was seen at least ten times. V gene TRBV5-1 combines with J gene TRBJ1-6; TRBD1 matches at 9 bases. In germline, CDR1 is SGHRS, CDR2 YFSETQ. Trimming took 0 bases from V and 7 from J; bases not matched to a gene: 5. There are 16 residues in the CDR3. CDR3 residues: CASSLDGQGKNSPLHF. The CDR3, as DNA: TGCGCCAGCAGCTTGGACGGACAGGGGAAGAATTCACCCCTCCACTTT.

The gene calls are TRBV10-1 and TRBJ2-1, with 13 bases lining up with TRBD2. CDR3 length: 14 amino acids. Germline CDR1 is WNHNN and CDR2 is SYGVQD (reference sequence). V trimming: 8 bases; J trimming: 13 bases; junction bases outside the gene matches: 11. The CDR3 loop reads CASREVLAGGRQFF. CDR3 nucleotide sequence: TGCGCCAGCCGCGAAGTACTAGCGGGGGGGCGTCAGTTCTTC.

There are many counts of this clonotype. J is TRBJ2-5 and V is TRBV5-6, with TRBD1 matching 8 bases. The germline CDR1 and CDR2 sequences are SGHDT and YYEEEE. CDR3 length: 13 amino acids. Losses at the gene ends were 4 bases for V and 3 bases for J; bases not matched to a gene: 2. The CDR3 region has the DNA TGTGCCAGCAGCGACAGGGGAAAAGAGACCCAGTACTTC. Translated: CASSDRGKETQYF.

This clonotype was observed a handful of times. Just one base apart from a much larger clone, this may be a read error. The CDR3 loop reads CVSRTGTGNSPLHF. The CDR3 nucleotides are TGTGTCAGCAGGACCGGGACAGGGAATTCACCCCTCCACTTT. This chain connects TRBV28 to TRBJ1-6; 9 bases align to TRBD1. This CDR3 has 14 amino acids. Germline-derived CDR1 and CDR2 are MDHEN and SYDVKM.

Concerning this clonotype: Its ends do not fully match the called genes, so a read error is possible. The chain recombines TRBV6-5 with TRBJ1-2; D ambiguous. The CDR3 sequence is 13 residues long. Looked up from germline, CDR1 is MNHEY and CDR2 is SVGAGI. CDR3 residues: CASSYSPLNGYTF. The CDR3 DNA reads TGTGCCAGCAGTTACTCGCCATTAAATGGCTATACCTTC.

V is TRBV12-3 or TRBV12-4 and J is TRBJ2-2; 12 bases fit TRBD2. Germline trimming cut 3 bases from V and 4 bases from J; bases unmatched to any gene: 3. The CDR3 has 16 amino acids. The CDR3 protein is CASSLLAGGPTGELFF. Here the CDR3 DNA reads TGTGCCAGCAGTTTGCTAGCGGGGGGGCCCACCGGGGAGCTGTTTTTT.

This clonotype occurred once. The chain carries TRBV11-2 and TRBJ2-3, with D possibly being TRBD2 (5 bases). The CDR3 is 14 amino acids. Germline CDR1 reads SGHAT; CDR2 reads FQNNGV. Trimming left V 5 bases short and J 2 bases short, with 11 bases between. The CDR3 loop reads CASSRRAFTDTQYF. The CDR3 DNA sequence: TGTGCCAGCAGCCGGCGGGCTTTCACAGATACGCAGTATTTT. Full variable domain (remainder filled in from reference TRBV11-2 and TRBJ2-3): EAGVAQSPRYKIIEKRQSVAFWCNPISGHATLYWYQQILGQGPKLLIQFQNNGVVDDSQLPKDRFSAERLKGVDSTLKIQPAKLEDSAVYLCASSRRAFTDTQYFGPGTRLTVL.

The table lists this clonotype with many counts. This sequence joins TRBV6-9 and TRBJ1-1; possibly TRBD1 for D (5 bases). The germline gives CDR1 MNHGY, CDR2 SVAAGI. The CDR3 is 15 residues long. V lost 3 bases, J lost 3 bases, and 14 bases lay in between. The CDR3 DNA follows: TGTGCCAGCAGTTACGGGGGGTCTTTCCACACTGAAGCTTTCTTT. It translates to CASSYGGSFHTEAFF.

In this sample, this clonotype turned up many times. The chain joins TRBV7-7 to TRBJ2-7, with 11 bases aligning to TRBD1. V was pared by 3 bases and J by 1 base, with 2 bases of the junction left unmatched. The CDR3 length is 15 residues. Germline V CDR1 and CDR2: SSHAT, FNYEAQ (reference sequence). The CDR3 protein is CASSLGTGGSYEQYF. The CDR3 DNA reads as TGTGCCAGCAGCTTGGGGACAGGGGGTTCCTACGAGCAGTACTTC.

This clonotype came up a few times. V usage is TRBV4-1 and J usage is TRBJ1-5, with no clear D. CDR1 and CDR2 (germline): MGHRA, YSYEKL. The CDR3 has 14 amino acids. V was cut by 1 base and J by 5 bases, with 9 bases left in between. The CDR3 sequence: CASSQVGRYQPQHF. The CDR3, as DNA: TGCGCCAGCAGCCAAGTTGGCCGATATCAGCCCCAGCATTTT.

This clonotype turned up a few times. The chain carries TRBV19 and TRBJ2-1; 12 positions agree with TRBD2. The CDR3 is 17 amino acids. Germline V CDR1 and CDR2: LNHDA, SQIVND (reference sequence). V was pared by 3 bases and J by 4 bases, with 7 bases of the junction left unmatched. The CDR3 sequence is CASSMSSSGGAYNEQFF. CDR3 in DNA: TGTGCCAGTAGTATGTCCTCTAGCGGGGGGGCTTACAATGAGCAGTTCTTC. Filled out from reference TRBV19 and TRBJ2-1, the complete variable domain reads DGGITQSPKYLFRKEGQNVTLSCEQNLNHDAMYWYRQDPGQGLRLIYYSQIVNDFQKGDIAEGYSVSREKKESFPLTVTSAQKNPTAFYLCASSMSSSGGAYNEQFFGPGTRLTVL.

This clonotype was seen a handful of times. V and J are TRBV7-9 and TRBJ1-3; 10 nucleotides match TRBD1. V was clipped by 6 bases and J by 1 base; unmatched bases: 3. The germline V gene encodes CDR1 SEHNR and CDR2 FQNEAQ (reference sequence). The CDR3 totals 15 residues. The CDR3 reads CASRPGQGSGNTIYF. The CDR3 bases are TGTGCCAGCAGGCCGGGACAGGGGTCTGGAAACACCATATATTTT.

The V gene is TRBV15, the J gene TRBJ2-7, with D perhaps TRBD1 (5 bases). The CDR3 covers 14 residues. V gave up 5 bases and J gave up 3 bases, with 14 bases separating them. CDR1 is LNHNV and CDR2 is YYDKDF in the germline V gene (reference sequence). CDR3 nucleotides: TGTGCCACCAGCTCAGCTGGGGCTAGCTACGAGCAGTACTTC. Its protein is CATSSAGASYEQYF.

This clonotype has at least ten counts. This chain links TRBV6-2 or TRBV6-3 with TRBJ2-5, with a weak D call TRBD2 (6 bases). Per the germline V gene, CDR1 is MNHEY and CDR2 is SVGEGT. The CDR3 loop spans 15 amino acids. Trimming stripped 0 bases from V and 2 bases from J, with 10 bases between. The CDR3 sequence: CASSYSGGNQETQYF. CDR3 in DNA: TGTGCCAGCAGTTACTCCGGCGGGAATCAAGAGACCCAGTACTTC.

Ten or more counts support this clonotype. CDR3 loop: CASSAIDTGELFF. The CDR3 nucleotides are TGTGCCAGCAGCGCGATTGACACCGGGGAGCTGTTTTTT. The J gene is TRBJ2-2, the V gene TRBV9; D call uncertain. Germline loops: CDR1 SGDLS, CDR2 YYNGEE. The CDR3 contains 13 residues. Trimming took off 3 bases at V and 3 bases at J, with 6 bases between the two ends.

This chain joins TRBV6-2 or TRBV6-3 and TRBJ2-7; D may be TRBD2 (6 bases). Germline V CDR1 and CDR2: MNHEY, SVGEGT. The length of the CDR3 is 15 residues. Trimming removed 2 bases at V and 5 bases at J, with 16 bases between. For the CDR3, the DNA is TGTGCCAGCAGTTACGGGCAGGGAGGAGGGAACGAGCAGTACTTC. Residues: CASSYGQGGGNEQYF.

This clonotype was found a few times. This chain links TRBV27 with TRBJ1-4, with TRBD1 matching 8 bases. The CDR3 sequence is 16 residues long. J gave up 7 bases and V 3 bases, and 10 bases lay outside the gene matches. CDR1 is MNHEY and CDR2 is SMNVEV in the germline V gene (reference sequence). The CDR3 sequence: CASSFLQGTGPEKLFF. CDR3 nucleotide sequence: TGTGCCAGCAGTTTTTTACAGGGGACAGGTCCTGAAAAACTGTTTTTT. Supplemented by reference TRBV27 and TRBJ1-4, the full variable domain reads EAQVTQNPRYLITVTGKKLTVTCSQNMNHEYMSWYRQDPGLGLRQIYYSMNVEVTDKGDVPEGYKVSRKEKRNFPLILESPSPNQTSLYFCASSFLQGTGPEKLFFGSGTQLSVL.

This clonotype was recorded many times. The gene calls are TRBV24-1 and TRBJ2-2; 9 bases are a match to TRBD1. This CDR3 spans 16 amino acids. Germline CDR1 is KGHDR and CDR2 is SFDVKD. The junction had 7 bases not matched to a gene; V was cut back by 4 bases and J by 5 bases. DNA for the CDR3: TGTGCCACCAGTGACCCCGGGACAGGGTTTACCGGGGAGCTGTTTTTT. Amino acids: CATSDPGTGFTGELFF.

V gene TRBV25-1 combines with J gene TRBJ2-1; D is perhaps TRBD1 (5 bases). The CDR3 has 12 amino acids. The V gene's germline CDR1 is MGHDK and CDR2 SYGVNS. The V and J ends lost 7 bases and 3 bases respectively, with 7 bases between them. This CDR3 is CASTDIYNEQFF. CDR3 sequence (DNA): TGTGCCAGCACGGACATCTACAATGAGCAGTTCTTC.

This clonotype was found many times. The chain joins TRBV2 to TRBJ1-1, with D possibly being TRBD1 (5 bases). Trimming took off 8 bases at V and 5 bases at J, with 18 bases between the two ends. The CDR3 has 14 amino acids. CDR1 and CDR2 from the germline V gene are SNHLY and FYNNEI. For the CDR3, the DNA is TGTGCCAGCGATAAGGGGAGCATACGGACTGAAGCTTTCTTT. This translates into CASDKGSIRTEAFF.